The 23 T cell receptor beta chains presented below share a single source sample, sequenced in a study of PD-1 blockade in classical Hodgkin lymphoma. All patients relapsed after autologous stem cell transplantation, and brentuximab vedotin exposure varied. Clones were sequenced by immunoSEQ multiplex PCR, and TCRdb holds only the in-frame ones, with some missing. The sample has over 85,000 clones, roughly 76% seen once; the top ten hold less than 20%. The sequenced sample was peripheral blood mononuclear cells (PBMCs), obtained before the second cycle of nivolumab. The receptor set was obtained from a human donor with classical Hodgkin lymphoma.

The rearrangement joins TRBV5-1 to TRBJ2-6, with 9 bases that match TRBD1. CDR1 and CDR2 (germline): SGHRS, YFSETQ. With V trimmed by 4 bases and J by 2 bases, 10 bases remained unmatched. The CDR3 covers 18 residues. This CDR3 is CASSRAGQGLTGANVLTF. CDR3 DNA: TGCGCCAGCAGCCGGGCGGGACAGGGACTCACTGGGGCCAACGTCCTGACTTTC.

This rearrangement joins TRBV5-1 to TRBJ1-1; 9 bases match TRBD1. The CDR3 covers 17 residues. Looked up from germline, CDR1 is SGHRS and CDR2 is YFSETQ. The trim removed 0 bases at V and 5 bases at J, leaving 11 bases unmatched. Written as DNA, the CDR3 is TGCGCCAGCAGCTTGGGGGCCACAGGGGGCGCGGTTACTGAAGCTTTCTTT. Protein product: CASSLGATGGAVTEAFF.

This clone was recorded a few times. The gene calls are TRBV5-1 and TRBJ1-5; D unclear. The V end was cut by 1 base, the J end by 4 bases, with 9 bases between. This CDR3 region has 14 residues. Germline loops: CDR1 SGHRS, CDR2 YFSETQ. As DNA, the CDR3 is TGCGCCAGCAGCTTGATGGCGGGGAATCAGCCCCAGCATTTT. It codes for CASSLMAGNQPQHF.

This chain joins TRBV11-3 and TRBJ2-5, with D unclear. V shed 0 bases and J shed 4 bases, with 6 bases lying between them. CDR1 SGHNT and CDR2 YENEEA come from the germline V gene. This CDR3 has 13 amino acids. DNA for the CDR3: TGTGCCAGCAGCTTAGATATAGGAGAGACCCAGTACTTC. It is translated as CASSLDIGETQYF.

The V call is TRBV28, the J call TRBJ1-5, with TRBD1 matching 10 bases. In germline, CDR1 is MDHEN, CDR2 SYDVKM. CDR3 length: 14 amino acids. Germline trimming cut 7 bases from V and 5 bases from J; bases unmatched to any gene: 5. The CDR3 loop is CASTVTGGYQPQHF. DNA for the CDR3: TGTGCCAGCACCGTGACAGGGGGCTATCAGCCCCAGCATTTT.

The rearrangement joins TRBV14 to TRBJ2-7, with 8 bases fitting TRBD2. The CDR3 runs to 14 residues. The germline V gene has CDR1 SGHDN and CDR2 FVKESK. Losses at the gene ends were 4 bases for V and 5 bases for J; bases not matched to a gene: 7. The CDR3 reads CASSLGTRGHEQYF. The DNA for the CDR3 is TGTGCCAGCAGCCTCGGGACTAGAGGGCACGAGCAGTACTTC.

This rearrangement joins TRBV28 to TRBJ1-2, with a tentative D call TRBD1 (5 bases). There are 13 residues in the CDR3. Germline loops: CDR1 MDHEN, CDR2 SYDVKM. V dropped 7 bases and J dropped 0 bases, with 9 bases sitting between them. DNA for the CDR3: TGTGCCAGCAATGGGGGTTCTAACTATGGCTACACCTTC. Amino acid sequence: CASNGGSNYGYTF.

This clone appeared a single time. The genes are TRBV7-8 and TRBJ2-3, with D maybe TRBD2 (6 bases). Deletions cut 1 base from V and 4 bases from J, with 15 bases between. CDR1 is SGHVS and CDR2 is FQNEAQ in the germline V gene. CDR3 size: 16 residues. The DNA of the CDR3 is TGTGCCAGCAGCTTAGGGGGCGGGATGGGCGCAGATACGCAGTATTTT. This gives the protein CASSLGGGMGADTQYF.

V and J are TRBV5-1 and TRBJ2-5; TRBD2 matches 11 bases. V was pared by 2 bases and J by 1 base, with 7 bases of the junction left unmatched. In germline, CDR1 is SGHRS, CDR2 YFSETQ. This CDR3 spans 17 amino acids. The CDR3 region is CASSFGLAGGPQETQYF. CDR3 in DNA: TGCGCCAGCAGCTTCGGCCTAGCGGGAGGCCCCCAAGAGACCCAGTACTTC.

The genes are TRBV29-1 and TRBJ2-2; D remains unclear. Germline V lookup: CDR1 SQVTM, CDR2 ANQGSEA. Trimming took off 8 bases at V and 6 bases at J, with 10 bases between the two ends. The CDR3 sequence is 11 residues long. The CDR3 spells CSYRDSGELFF. CDR3 bases: TGCAGCTACCGAGACTCCGGGGAGCTGTTTTTT.

This clone was observed a single time. The chain combines TRBV6-5 with TRBJ2-2, with 9 bases aligning to TRBD1. Germline trimming cut 4 bases from V and 4 bases from J; bases unmatched to any gene: 7. CDR1 MNHEY and CDR2 SVGAGI come from the germline V gene. The CDR3 covers 16 residues. CDR3: CASSFLGTGLTGELFF. The CDR3 DNA is TGTGCCAGCAGTTTCTTAGGGACAGGGCTCACCGGGGAGCTGTTTTTT.

The chain carries TRBV2 and TRBJ2-5, with TRBD2 matching over 8 bases. Germline V gene data show CDR1 as SNHLY and CDR2 as FYNNEI. V shed 4 bases, J shed 5 bases, and the junction held 9 bases outside the gene matches. This CDR3 is built from 15 residues. The CDR3 sequence is CASSAGAGGGETQYF. CDR3 DNA: TGTGCCAGCAGTGCGGGGGCGGGAGGCGGTGAGACCCAGTACTTC.

The genes are TRBV10-3 and TRBJ2-5, with 10 bases that match TRBD1. CDR3 length: 12 amino acids. Germline-derived CDR1 and CDR2 are ENHRY and SYGVKD. Trimming at V came to 10 bases and at J to 5 bases, leaving 4 bases not matched to a gene. DNA for the CDR3: TGTGCCACAGGACAGGGGGATGAGACCCAGTACTTC. It codes for CATGQGDETQYF.

The chain joins TRBV5-4 to TRBJ2-5, with 12 bases fitting TRBD2. There are 15 residues in the CDR3. Germline loops: CDR1 SGHNT, CDR2 YYREEE (reference sequence). V shed 4 bases and J 4 bases; nucleotides not matched to a gene: 5. The CDR3 loop is CASSPRLAGAETQYF. CDR3 nucleotide sequence: TGTGCCAGCAGCCCTCGACTAGCGGGAGCAGAGACCCAGTACTTC. Full variable domain (outside the CDR3, taken from reference TRBV5-4 and TRBJ2-5): ETGVTQSPTHLIKTRGQQVTLRCSSQSGHNTVSWYQQALGQGPQFIFQYYREEENGRGNFPPRFSGLQFPNYSSELNVNALELDDSALYLCASSPRLAGAETQYFGPGTRLLVL.

The chain is built from TRBV27 and TRBJ1-2; the D gene is possibly TRBD1 (6 bases). Trimming pared 5 bases from V and 4 bases from J, leaving 14 bases between. Germline V gene sequence: CDR1 MNHEY, CDR2 SMNVEV (reference sequence). This CDR3 comprises 14 residues. The DNA for the CDR3 is TGTGCCAGCAGTACCGAGGGGGGTGTCTATGGCTACACCTTC. It translates to CASSTEGGVYGYTF.

V gene TRBV7-3 combines with J gene TRBJ2-3; 7 bases line up with TRBD2. CDR1 and CDR2 from the germline V gene are SGHTA and FQGTGA. Germline trimming cut 3 bases from V and 6 bases from J; bases unmatched to any gene: 9. The CDR3 extends over 15 amino acids. CDR3 residues: CASSFGGSSGDTQYF. Here the CDR3 DNA reads TGTGCCAGCAGCTTTGGCGGGAGTTCCGGGGATACGCAGTATTTT.

This clone was counted between two and nine times. J is TRBJ2-2 and V is TRBV9; tentatively, D is TRBD1 (5 bases). Germline CDR1 is SGDLS and CDR2 is YYNGEE. Trimming stripped 7 bases from V and 7 bases from J, with 11 bases between. CDR3 length: 12 residues. The CDR3 spells CASRSGYGELFF. CDR3 DNA sequence: TGTGCCAGCCGGTCAGGGTACGGGGAGCTGTTTTTT. Filled out from reference TRBV9 and TRBJ2-2, the complete variable domain reads DSGVTQTPKHLITATGQRVTLRCSPRSGDLSVYWYQQSLDQGLQFLIQYYNGEERAKGNILERFSAQQFPDLHSELNLSSLELGDSALYFCASRSGYGELFFGEGSRLTVL.

V usage is TRBV2 and J usage is TRBJ2-3; 11 bases fit TRBD2. CDR1 is SNHLY and CDR2 is FYNNEI in the germline V gene. J gave up 5 bases and V 5 bases, and 3 bases lay outside the gene matches. The length of the CDR3 is 14 residues. CDR3 sequence reads: CASSLLAGEDTQYF. The CDR3 DNA sequence: TGTGCCAGCAGTCTACTAGCGGGAGAAGATACGCAGTATTTT.

This clone was picked up a small number of times. This rearrangement joins TRBV5-4 to TRBJ1-2; D is undetermined. This CDR3 region has 13 residues. Germline V gives CDR1 SGHNT, CDR2 YYREEE (reference sequence). V was trimmed by 2 bases and J by 8 bases, leaving 13 bases between them. CDR3 DNA: TGTGCCAGCAGCTTTCCTCCTAACGAAGGCTACACCTTC. Its protein product is CASSFPPNEGYTF.

This rearrangement joins TRBV7-3 to TRBJ2-3, with D perhaps TRBD1 or TRBD2 (5 bases each). The V and J ends lost 5 bases and 7 bases respectively, with 13 bases between them. Germline assignment: CDR1 SGHTA and CDR2 FQGTGA. CDR3 length: 13 amino acids. For the CDR3, the DNA is TGTGCCAGCAGCCCTCGTGGGGGTTATACGCAGTATTTT. Translation gives CASSPRGGYTQYF.

This clone was observed a few times. One end of the junction varies from germline; a read error may be responsible. The chain combines TRBV11-2 with TRBJ1-2; 7 bases are a match to TRBD1. The CDR3 covers 11 residues. The germline gives CDR1 SGHAT, CDR2 FQNNGV. DNA for the CDR3: TGTGCCAGCAGCTTAGATGGGGGGACAGCATTC. Amino acid sequence: CASSLDGGTAF.

The chain uses TRBV29-1 and TRBJ2-5; 16 bases match TRBD2. CDR3 size: 16 residues. Germline assignment: CDR1 SQVTM and CDR2 ANQGSEA. J lost 5 bases, V lost 3 bases, and 6 bases had no gene match. CDR3 in DNA: TGCAGCGTTGAGGGACTAGCGGGAGGGCCGGGGGAGACCCAGTACTTC. It encodes CSVEGLAGGPGETQYF. Using reference TRBV29-1 and TRBJ2-5 for the parts outside the CDR3, the full variable domain is SAVISQKPSRDICQRGTSLTIQCQVDSQVTMMFWYRQQPGQSLTLIATANQGSEATYESGFVIDKFPISRPNLTFSTLTVSNMSPEDSSIYLCSVEGLAGGPGETQYFGPGTRLLVL.

The chain uses TRBV2 and TRBJ2-5; possible D gene TRBD2, 5 bases. This CDR3 region has 12 residues. The germline CDR1 and CDR2 sequences are SNHLY and FYNNEI. Trimming pared 7 bases from V and 4 bases from J, leaving 10 bases between. CDR3 nucleotide sequence: TGTGCCAGCAAGGAGGCGGGAGAGACCCAGTACTTC. It codes for CASKEAGETQYF.